The entry below gives a single TCR beta chain sequence along with its context. Some clones are missing from TCRdb's copy, which holds only in-frame ones; the method was immunoSEQ multiplex PCR. The sample carries hundreds of thousands of clones, over 75% recorded once. The CDR3 extends over 16 amino acids. The J segment lost 5 bases and the V segment lost 2 bases, leaving 6 bases of the junction unmatched. The germline gives CDR1 SGHAT, CDR2 FQNNGV. The data derive from a study of blood T cell repertoires in COVID-19. Allocation to cohorts depended on clinical history reported by the participants. V usage is TRBV11-2 and J usage is TRBJ2-3; 11 bases line up with TRBD2. Sequencing was done on a sample of PBMCs or T cells enriched from blood (not recorded which). The sequence came from a woman aged 40 to 50 with acute COVID-19. DNA of the CDR3: TGTGCCAGCAGCTTACGTAGCGGGGGGGCCGGAGATACGCAGTATTTT. It encodes CASSLRSGGAGDTQYF.